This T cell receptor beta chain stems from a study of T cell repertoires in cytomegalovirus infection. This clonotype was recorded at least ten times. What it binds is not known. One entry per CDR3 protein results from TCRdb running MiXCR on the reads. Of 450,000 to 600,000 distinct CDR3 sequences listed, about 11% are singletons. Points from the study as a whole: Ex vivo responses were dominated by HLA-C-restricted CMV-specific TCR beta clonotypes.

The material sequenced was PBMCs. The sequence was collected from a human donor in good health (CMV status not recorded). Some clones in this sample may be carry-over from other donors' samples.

CDR3 sequence: CSAVDSTGKPEAFF. For the CDR3, the DNA is TGCAGCGCTGTGGATTCGACAGGGAAGCCTGAAGCTTTCTTT. This rearrangement joins TRBV29-1 to TRBJ1-1; 7 nucleotides align to TRBD1. V was clipped by 7 bases and J by 6 bases; unmatched bases: 14. Germline lookup yields CDR1 SQVTM and CDR2 ANQGSEA. This CDR3 comprises 14 residues. Supplemented by reference TRBV29-1 and TRBJ1-1, the full variable domain reads SAVISQKPSRDICQRGTSLTIQCQVDSQVTMMFWYRQQPGQSLTLIATANQGSEATYESGFVIDKFPISRPNLTFSTLTVSNMSPEDSSIYLCSAVDSTGKPEAFFGQGTRLTVV.